This entry is about one T cell receptor beta chain. Time point described: inflamed ileum from the surgical specimen. This entry belongs to a study of T cell repertoires in ileal Crohn's disease. Sequencing was performed with immunoSEQ multiplex PCR; in TCRdb, only in-frame clones are kept and a portion is missing. The sample includes fewer than 20,000 clones, roughly 90% of them seen just once. Sequencing input: ileal tissue. The TCR originated in an adult with Crohn's disease.

The DNA of the CDR3 is TGTGCCTTAGAGGGTGCAACTAATGAAAAACTGTTTTTT. Translation gives CALEGATNEKLFF. This chain connects TRBV27 to TRBJ1-4; no firm D call. Trimming removed 11 bases from V and 0 bases from J, with 10 bases in between. From germline, CDR1 is MNHEY and CDR2 SMNVEV (reference sequence). The CDR3 runs 13 residues.